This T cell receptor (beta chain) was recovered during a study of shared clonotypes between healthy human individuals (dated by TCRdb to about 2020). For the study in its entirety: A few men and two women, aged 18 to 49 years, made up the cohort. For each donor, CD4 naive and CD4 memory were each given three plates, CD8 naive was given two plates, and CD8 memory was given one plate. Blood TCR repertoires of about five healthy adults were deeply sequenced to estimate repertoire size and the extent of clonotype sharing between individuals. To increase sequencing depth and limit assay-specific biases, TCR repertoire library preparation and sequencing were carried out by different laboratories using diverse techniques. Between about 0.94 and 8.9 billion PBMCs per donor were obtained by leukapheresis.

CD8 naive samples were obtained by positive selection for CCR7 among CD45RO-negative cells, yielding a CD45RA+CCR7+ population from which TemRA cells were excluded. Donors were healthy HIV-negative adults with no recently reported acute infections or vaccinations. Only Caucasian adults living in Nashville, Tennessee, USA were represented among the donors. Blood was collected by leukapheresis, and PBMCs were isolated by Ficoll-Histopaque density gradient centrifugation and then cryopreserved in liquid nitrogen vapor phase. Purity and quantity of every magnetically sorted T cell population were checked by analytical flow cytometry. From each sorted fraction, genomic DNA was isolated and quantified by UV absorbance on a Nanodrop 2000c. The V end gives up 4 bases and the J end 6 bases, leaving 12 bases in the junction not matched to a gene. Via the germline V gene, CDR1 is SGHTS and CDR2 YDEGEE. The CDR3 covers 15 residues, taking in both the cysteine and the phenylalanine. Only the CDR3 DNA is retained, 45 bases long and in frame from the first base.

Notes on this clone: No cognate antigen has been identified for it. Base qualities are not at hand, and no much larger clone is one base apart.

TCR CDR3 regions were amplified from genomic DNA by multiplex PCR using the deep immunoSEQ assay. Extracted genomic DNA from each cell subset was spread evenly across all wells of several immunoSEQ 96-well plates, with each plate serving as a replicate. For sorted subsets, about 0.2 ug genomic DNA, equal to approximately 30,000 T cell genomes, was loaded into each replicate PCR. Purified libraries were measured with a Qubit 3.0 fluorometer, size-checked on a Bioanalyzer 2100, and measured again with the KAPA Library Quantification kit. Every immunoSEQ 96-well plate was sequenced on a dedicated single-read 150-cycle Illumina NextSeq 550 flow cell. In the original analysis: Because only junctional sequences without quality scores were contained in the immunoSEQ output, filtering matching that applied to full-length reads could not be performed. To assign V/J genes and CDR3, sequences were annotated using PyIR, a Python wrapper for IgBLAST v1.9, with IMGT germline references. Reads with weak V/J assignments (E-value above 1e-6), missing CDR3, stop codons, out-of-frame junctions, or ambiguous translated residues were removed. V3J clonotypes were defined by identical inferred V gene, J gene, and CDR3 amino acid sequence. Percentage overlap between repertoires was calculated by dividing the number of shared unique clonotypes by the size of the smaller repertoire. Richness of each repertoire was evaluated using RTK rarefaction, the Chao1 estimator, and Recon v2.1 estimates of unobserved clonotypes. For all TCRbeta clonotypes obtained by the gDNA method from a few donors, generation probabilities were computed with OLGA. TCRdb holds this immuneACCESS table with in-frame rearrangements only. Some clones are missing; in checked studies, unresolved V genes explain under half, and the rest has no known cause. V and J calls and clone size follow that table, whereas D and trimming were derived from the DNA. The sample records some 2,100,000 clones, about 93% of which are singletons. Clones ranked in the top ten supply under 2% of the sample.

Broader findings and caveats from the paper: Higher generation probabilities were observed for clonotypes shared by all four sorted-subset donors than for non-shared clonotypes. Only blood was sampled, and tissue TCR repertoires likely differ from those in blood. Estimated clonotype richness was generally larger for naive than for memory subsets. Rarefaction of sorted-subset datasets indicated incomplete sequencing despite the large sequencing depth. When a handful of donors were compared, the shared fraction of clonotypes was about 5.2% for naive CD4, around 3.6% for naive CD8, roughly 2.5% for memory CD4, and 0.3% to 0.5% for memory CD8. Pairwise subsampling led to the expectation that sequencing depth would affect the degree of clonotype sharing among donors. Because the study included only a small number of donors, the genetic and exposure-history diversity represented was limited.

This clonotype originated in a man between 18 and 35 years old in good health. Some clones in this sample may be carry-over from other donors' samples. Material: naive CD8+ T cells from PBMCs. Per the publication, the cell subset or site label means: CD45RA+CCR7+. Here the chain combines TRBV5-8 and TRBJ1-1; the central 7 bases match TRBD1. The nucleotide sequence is TGTGCCAGCAGCAACCACAGACAGGGCTGGCCTGAAGCTTTCTTT. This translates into CASSNHRQGWPEAFF.